These 10 T cell receptor beta chains were all obtained from the same sample, sequenced in a study of blood T cell repertoires in COVID-19. TCRdb's table, derived via immunoSEQ multiplex PCR, lists solely in-frame clones and lacks some. This sample yields about 400,000 clones, of which around nine tenths are seen a single time; less than 2% belongs to the top ten. Sequenced material: PBMCs or T cells enriched from blood (not recorded which). These receptors originate from a woman aged 25 to 39 who had recovered from COVID-19.

The chain couples TRBV7-8 to TRBJ2-2, with D uncertain. The V gene's germline CDR1 is SGHVS and CDR2 FQNEAQ. CDR3 length equals 15 residues. The V end was cut by 0 bases, the J end by 5 bases, with 10 bases between. The CDR3 region has the DNA TGTGCCAGCAGCTTAGCGCTACCTGCTACCGGGGAGCTGTTTTTT. It specifies CASSLALPATGELFF.

This chain uses TRBV21-1 with TRBJ1-4; the listed D gene, TRBD1, was not tested against the DNA. TRBV21-1 is annotated as a pseudogene. The length of the CDR3 is 16 residues. DNA for the CDR3: TGTGCCACCCCTCTCTGCAGGGAAGGGCAAGATGAAAAACTGTTTTTT. Translating it yields CATPLCREGQDEKLFF.

The CDR3 DNA follows: TGTGCCAGCAGCCAAGAAACAGCTGACGGCTACACCTTC. Translating it yields CASSQETADGYTF. The J gene is TRBJ1-2, the V gene TRBV14; unclear D gene. The V end lost 0 bases, the J end lost 8 bases, and 10 bases lay between the germline ends. The CDR3 loop spans 13 amino acids. Germline V lookup: CDR1 SGHDN, CDR2 FVKESK.

CDR3 coding DNA: TGTGCCACCAAGGGGACTAACGACTACGAGCAGTACTTC. It codes for CATKGTNDYEQYF. This chain links TRBV19 with TRBJ2-7; 7 nucleotides agree with TRBD2. Germline assignment: CDR1 LNHDA and CDR2 SQIVND (reference sequence). The CDR3 contains 13 residues. V gave up 10 bases and J gave up 3 bases; unmatched junction bases: 9.

The chain joins TRBV6-2 or TRBV6-3 to TRBJ2-5; D perhaps matches TRBD2 (6 bases). V was cut by 6 bases and J by 4 bases, with 12 bases left in between. The CDR3 has 13 residues. Germline loops: CDR1 MNHEY, CDR2 SVGEGT. The CDR3 DNA sequence: TGTGCCAGCAGCCACGTCGGGGGAGAGACCCAGTACTTC. This translates into CASSHVGGETQYF.

The CDR3 nucleotides read TGTGCCAGCGTGGACACTACGCTCTACGAGCAGTACTTC. This translates into CASVDTTLYEQYF. The chain couples TRBV6-5 to TRBJ2-7; TRBD1 might be the D (5 bases). Between the trimmed V and J ends, which lost 8 bases and 3 bases, there was a span of 14 bases. Germline V CDR1 and CDR2: MNHEY, SVGAGI. The CDR3 runs 13 residues.

The CDR3 loop reads CASSQRSRVGFYTF. For the CDR3, the DNA is TGTGCCAGCAGCCAAAGGTCCAGGGTTGGGTTTTACACCTTC. The J gene is TRBJ1-2, the V gene TRBV3-1 (or the pseudogene TRBV3-2); maybe TRBD1 (5 bases). CDR3 length: 14 residues. Germline V CDR1 and CDR2: LGHDT, YNNKEL (reference sequence). Trimming cost V 2 bases and J 11 bases, with 18 bases left between them.

The rearrangement uses TRBV19 and TRBJ1-1, with TRBD1 matching 7 bases. V trimming: 2 bases; J trimming: 1 base; junction bases outside the gene matches: 4. CDR3 length: 15 residues. The germline gives CDR1 LNHDA, CDR2 SQIVND (reference sequence). In DNA form, the CDR3 reads TGTGCCAGTAGTATAAGGCCAGGGGGGAACACTGAAGCTTTCTTT. The encoded protein is CASSIRPGGNTEAFF.

The rearrangement joins TRBV13 to TRBJ1-2; a possible D gene is TRBD1 (6 bases). The CDR3 is 16 residues long. Deletions cut 0 bases from V and 3 bases from J, with 14 bases between. CDR1 and CDR2 from the germline V gene are PRHDT and FYEKMQ (reference sequence). The chain's CDR3 is CASSLGLPGADYGYTF. The CDR3, as DNA: TGTGCCAGCAGCTTAGGCCTACCAGGGGCGGACTATGGCTACACCTTC.

This rearrangement joins TRBV5-1 to TRBJ2-5; D unclear. This CDR3 region has 11 residues. Per the germline V gene, CDR1 is SGHRS and CDR2 is YFSETQ. The ends were cut back, 3 bases at V and 5 bases at J, with 5 bases in the middle. The CDR3 DNA sequence: TGCGCCAGCAGCTACTCCGAGACCCAGTACTTC. As protein: CASSYSETQYF.